This TCR beta chain stems from a study of tumor and adjacent non-tumor tissue in lung cancer. In the study overall: Patients were aged roughly 30 to 76, 9 to 10 men and about five women, stage I to III.

A word on this clonotype: The antigen is not known. An end of the junction does not agree with germline; a read error may underlie this.

The length of the CDR3 is 15 residues. The germline V gene has CDR1 MGHDK and CDR2 SYGVNS. The template was RNA from unsorted bulk tissue. Donors were chemotherapy-naive, newly diagnosed lung cancer surgical patients in China, August–late 2014. General study results and limits: Top 100 clones took a larger repertoire share in normal lung.

TCRbeta libraries were built with three rounds of nested PCR, modified from ARM-PCR. TCRdb analysed the multiplex PCR reads with MiXCR anew, one entry per CDR3 protein. The data show 200,000 to 250,000 distinct CDR3 sequences, over 55% seen once. The clonotype originates from a man in his 60s with non-small cell lung cancer. The material sequenced was lung tumor tissue. The rearrangement links TRBV25-1 to TRBJ1-6; a weak D match, TRBD1 (5 bases). The CDR3 coding sequence is TGTGCCAGTAGTGAGCGGGACGGACATAATTCACCCCTCCACTTT. Its translation: CASSERDGHNSPLHF.